The 29 T cell receptor beta chains below were found in one sample sequenced in a study of blood T cell repertoires in COVID-19. TCRdb's table, derived via immunoSEQ multiplex PCR, lists solely in-frame clones and lacks some. This table holds about 200,000 clones, approximately 90% found once. The specimen sequenced was peripheral blood. Every receptor here comes from a man aged 55-75 years with active or convalescent COVID-19.

The chain recombines TRBV3-1 (or the pseudogene TRBV3-2) with TRBJ2-7, with 12 bases fitting TRBD2. CDR1 and CDR2 (germline): LGHDT, YNNKEL (reference sequence). This CDR3 region has 16 residues. The V segment lost 1 base and the J segment 7 bases; nucleotides outside the gene matches: 8. As DNA, the CDR3 is TGTGCCAGCAGCCAAGGTAGTCTAGCGGGGGGGCGGGAGCAGTACTTC. It encodes CASSQGSLAGGREQYF.

The chain uses TRBV6-6 and TRBJ1-5, with a weak D call TRBD1 (5 bases). This CDR3 has 16 amino acids. Between the trimmed V and J ends, which lost 0 bases and 0 bases, there was a span of 9 bases. The germline gives CDR1 MNHNY, CDR2 SVGAGI (reference sequence). The CDR3 loop reads CASSYSPDTSNQPQHF. In DNA, the CDR3 is TGTGCCAGCAGTTACTCACCGGACACTAGCAATCAGCCCCAGCATTTT.

This clone was seen once. The rearrangement links TRBV3-1 (or the pseudogene TRBV3-2) to TRBJ2-7, with D perhaps TRBD2 (6 bases). V was pared by 2 bases and J by 3 bases, with 20 bases between. Germline CDR1 LGHDT, CDR2 YNNKEL (reference sequence). The CDR3 runs to 17 residues. The CDR3 sequence: CASSQYVWRGKLYEQYF. The DNA for the CDR3 is TGTGCCAGCAGCCAATACGTATGGCGGGGCAAACTCTACGAGCAGTACTTC.

The chain is built from TRBV10-3 and TRBJ1-2; 7 bases match TRBD1. The germline CDR1 and CDR2 sequences are ENHRY and SYGVKD. Trimming took 1 base from V and 6 from J; bases not matched to a gene: 8. The CDR3 length is 15 residues. The CDR3 reads CAISEYTGAGDGYTF. The CDR3 region has the DNA TGTGCCATCAGTGAGTACACAGGGGCGGGCGATGGCTACACCTTC.

The CDR3 spells CASSRISTSGGSTDTQYF. The DNA of the CDR3 is TGTGCCAGCAGCCGAATATCGACTAGCGGGGGGAGCACAGATACGCAGTATTTT. The chain carries TRBV5-5 and TRBJ2-3; 13 positions match TRBD2. V gave up 4 bases and J gave up 0 bases; unmatched junction bases: 8. CDR3 size: 18 residues. The V gene's germline CDR1 is SGHKS and CDR2 YYEKEE (reference sequence).

The chain links TRBV2 to TRBJ1-4; D is unresolved. Germline CDR1 and CDR2: SNHLY and FYNNEI. There are 15 residues in the CDR3. V was pared by 4 bases and J by 0 bases, with 9 bases between. CDR3 nucleotides: TGTGCCAGCAGTGCTGGCGGTGCAACTAATGAAAAACTGTTTTTT. Its protein is CASSAGGATNEKLFF.

The chain combines TRBV2 with TRBJ2-3; 13 positions agree with TRBD2. Germline trimming cut 6 bases from V and 5 bases from J; bases unmatched to any gene: 8. Germline lookup yields CDR1 SNHLY and CDR2 FYNNEI. The CDR3 is 16 amino acids. The CDR3 is CASSLGTSGAQDTQYF. CDR3 nucleotide sequence: TGTGCCAGCAGCTTAGGGACTAGCGGGGCTCAAGATACGCAGTATTTT.

The chain uses TRBV9 and TRBJ2-7; 9 bases are a match to TRBD1. V lost 0 bases and J lost 0; bases outside the gene matches: 4. From germline, CDR1 is SGDLS and CDR2 YYNGEE. This CDR3 has 16 residues. CDR3: CASSVDGTGNSYEQYF. The CDR3 DNA is TGTGCCAGCAGCGTAGATGGGACAGGGAACTCCTACGAGCAGTACTTC.

The rearrangement joins TRBV5-1 to TRBJ2-7, with 7 positions matching TRBD1. In germline, CDR1 is SGHRS, CDR2 YFSETQ. CDR3 length: 15 residues. V was clipped by 0 bases and J by 3 bases; unmatched bases: 6. The chain's CDR3 is CASSLGGQSFYEQYF. CDR3 DNA sequence: TGCGCCAGCAGCTTGGGGGGACAGTCCTTCTACGAGCAGTACTTC.

CDR3 protein: CASSLAVGSYGYTF. In nucleotides, the CDR3 is TGTGCCAGCAGCTTAGCTGTGGGGAGCTATGGCTACACCTTC. The chain recombines TRBV11-2 with TRBJ1-2; D is undetermined. The CDR3 loop spans 14 amino acids. The germline V gene has CDR1 SGHAT and CDR2 FQNNGV. The V end lost 1 base, the J end lost 4 bases, and 10 bases lay between the germline ends.

CDR3 in amino acids: CASSFTDTGELFF. CDR3 bases: TGTGCCAGCAGTTTTACGGACACCGGGGAGCTGTTTTTT. The chain uses TRBV27 and TRBJ2-2, with D uncertain. V was trimmed by 3 bases and J by 3 bases, leaving 5 bases between them. The CDR3 is made up of 13 amino acids. In germline, CDR1 is MNHEY, CDR2 SMNVEV (reference sequence).

This clone has just a few counts. The chain uses TRBV5-1 and TRBJ1-2; 8 nucleotides match TRBD1. Germline CDR1 reads SGHRS; CDR2 reads YFSETQ. The CDR3 sequence is 14 residues long. The J segment lost 4 bases and the V segment lost 5 bases, leaving 7 bases of the junction unmatched. CDR3 region: CASRNQGAGYGYTF. CDR3 DNA: TGCGCCAGCAGAAATCAGGGGGCTGGCTATGGCTACACCTTC.

This clone was counted only a few times. The chain employs TRBV29-1 and TRBJ2-2; TRBD1 is a possible D gene (6 bases). The CDR3 totals 13 residues. Germline V gene sequence: CDR1 SQVTM, CDR2 ANQGSEA. V was shortened by 8 bases and J by 7 bases, with 17 bases between the two germline ends. The CDR3 loop is CSTSTGSNGELFF. CDR3 DNA sequence: TGCAGCACATCAACAGGGTCTAACGGGGAGCTGTTTTTT.

The V and J genes are TRBV29-1 and TRBJ2-7, with 7 nucleotides matching TRBD1. Germline CDR1 reads SQVTM; CDR2 reads ANQGSEA. CDR3 length: 12 amino acids. Trimming cost V 7 bases and J 1 base; bases outside gene matches: 4. CDR3 amino acids: CSAKQGSYEQYF. CDR3 nucleotides: TGCAGCGCCAAACAGGGGTCCTACGAGCAGTACTTC.

The chain links TRBV6-5 to TRBJ2-7; no firm D call. V shed 7 bases and J shed 7 bases, with 11 bases lying between them. Germline CDR1 is MNHEY and CDR2 is SVGAGI. The CDR3 contains 11 residues. CDR3 DNA sequence: TGTGCCAGCAAGGAGTTTTGGGAGCAGTACTTC. It codes for CASKEFWEQYF.

The chain carries TRBV7-9 and TRBJ1-2; no reliable D call. V gave up 2 bases and J gave up 6 bases, with 16 bases separating them. The CDR3 runs 15 residues. Germline CDR1 and CDR2: SEHNR and FQNEAQ (reference sequence). The CDR3 DNA follows: TGTGCCAGCAGCTTACCTCTGGAGTTAGTGGATGGCTACACCTTC. Amino acids: CASSLPLELVDGYTF.

The count of this clone is one. The chain combines TRBV2 with TRBJ1-1; D unclear. V lost 5 bases and J lost 1, with 14 bases in between. Germline V gene data show CDR1 as SNHLY and CDR2 as FYNNEI. The CDR3 spans 15 residues. In nucleotides, the CDR3 is TGTGCCAGCAGTTCCCTTGGCATGCCGAACACTGAAGCTTTCTTT. The encoded protein is CASSSLGMPNTEAFF.

This chain links TRBV3-1 (or the pseudogene TRBV3-2) with TRBJ1-2, with D possibly TRBD1 on 5 matching bases. Germline CDR1 is LGHDT and CDR2 is YNNKEL (reference sequence). The CDR3 consists of 14 residues. V was clipped by 4 bases and J by 7 bases, with 16 bases between them. The CDR3 loop is CASSPSHGGSGYTF. DNA of the CDR3: TGTGCCAGCAGCCCCTCCCATGGGGGGAGTGGCTACACCTTC.

The CDR3 DNA sequence: TGTGCCAGCAGCCCGGGGGATAGCACAGATACGCAGTATTTT. This encodes CASSPGDSTDTQYF. The V gene is TRBV4-2, the J gene TRBJ2-3; TRBD2 might be the D (6 bases). V lost 4 bases and J 0 bases, leaving 8 bases between the germline ends. The germline CDR1 and CDR2 sequences are LGHNA and YNFKEQ. The CDR3 is 14 residues long.

This clone was seen more than once but under ten times. V and J are TRBV5-4 and TRBJ2-7; weak D call: TRBD1 (8 bases). The V and J ends lost 4 bases and 5 bases respectively, with 22 bases between them. Germline lookup yields CDR1 SGHNT and CDR2 YYREEE (reference sequence). CDR3 length: 16 residues. CDR3 bases: TGTGCCAGCAGCCCACTAAAAGGACAGGGAGGGAACGAGCAGTACTTC. This encodes CASSPLKGQGGNEQYF.

This clone appeared many times. The chain has TRBV7-9 and TRBJ2-3, with D uncertain. Germline V lookup: CDR1 SEHNR, CDR2 FQNEAQ (reference sequence). The CDR3 is 11 amino acids. V gave up 7 bases and J gave up 6 bases, with 8 bases separating them. The CDR3 sequence is CASTDLDTQYF. In DNA form, the CDR3 reads TGTGCCAGCACCGACTTGGATACGCAGTATTTT.

This clone occurred once. The gene calls are TRBV29-1 and TRBJ2-1; 9 bases agree with TRBD1. CDR3 size: 15 residues. V dropped 6 bases and J dropped 7; count of bases not matched to a gene: 13. The germline CDR1 and CDR2 sequences are SQVTM and ANQGSEA. The CDR3 sequence: CSVGLGQGRWNEQFF. CDR3 sequence (DNA): TGCAGCGTCGGCCTCGGACAGGGGCGGTGGAATGAGCAGTTCTTC.

This chain connects TRBV6-5 to TRBJ2-1; 10 bases line up with TRBD1. V lost 6 bases, J lost 4 bases, and 6 bases stayed unmatched. This CDR3 has 15 residues. Germline V gene sequence: CDR1 MNHEY, CDR2 SVGAGI. The CDR3 sequence: CASSPRDRGYNEQFF. DNA of the CDR3: TGTGCCAGCAGCCCCCGGGACAGGGGTTACAATGAGCAGTTCTTC.

This sequence joins TRBV2 and TRBJ2-5, with TRBD2 identical over 14 bases. There are 15 residues in the CDR3. V lost 9 bases, J lost 1 base, and 4 bases stayed unmatched. CDR1 and CDR2 from the germline V gene are SNHLY and FYNNEI. This CDR3 reads CARTSGGARQETQYF. In DNA, the CDR3 is TGTGCCAGGACTAGCGGGGGGGCTCGCCAAGAGACCCAGTACTTC.

The chain's CDR3 is CASSFDRPNSNQPQHF. As DNA, the CDR3 is TGTGCCAGCAGTTTCGACAGGCCGAATAGCAATCAGCCCCAGCATTTT. This chain links TRBV6-5 with TRBJ1-5, with D tentatively TRBD1 (6 bases). Trimming stripped 4 bases from V and 0 bases from J, with 13 bases between. Germline CDR1 is MNHEY and CDR2 is SVGAGI. This CDR3 spans 16 amino acids.

About this clone: Other DNA sequences in the sample encode the same CDR3. The gene calls are TRBV4-2 and TRBJ2-3, with TRBD1 matching 8 bases. This CDR3 comprises 16 residues. Germline V gene lookup returns CDR1 LGHNA and CDR2 YNFKEQ. V shed 1 base and J 3 bases; nucleotides not matched to a gene: 6. In nucleotides, the CDR3 is TGTGCCAGCAGCCAAGGGTCAGGGGGCGGGACAGATACGCAGTATTTT. Amino acids: CASSQGSGGGTDTQYF.

The V gene is TRBV15, the J gene TRBJ2-1; TRBD1 matches at 9 bases. J lost 13 bases, V lost 0 bases, and 10 bases had no gene match. The germline V gene encodes CDR1 LNHNV and CDR2 YYDKDF (reference sequence). The CDR3 contains 15 residues. CDR3 sequence (DNA): TGTGCCACCAGCAGAGATCGTACAGGGGGCTACCCTCAGTTCTTC. It encodes CATSRDRTGGYPQFF. The full variable domain, completed using reference TRBV15 and TRBJ2-1, is DAMVIQNPRYQVTQFGKPVTLSCSQTLNHNVMYWYQQKSSQAPKLLFHYYDKDFNNEADTPDNFQSRRPNTSFCFLDIRSPGLGDTAMYLCATSRDRTGGYPQFFGPGTRLTVL.

In this sample, this clone turned up once. This chain links TRBV2 with TRBJ2-2; the D is unclear. CDR3 length: 15 residues. From germline, CDR1 is SNHLY and CDR2 FYNNEI. The V end lost 2 bases, the J end lost 0 bases, and 7 bases lay between the germline ends. The CDR3 sequence is CASSELTANTGELFF. CDR3 DNA: TGTGCCAGCAGTGAATTGACTGCGAACACCGGGGAGCTGTTTTTT.

The chain joins TRBV9 to TRBJ2-5; the match to TRBD2 covers 14 bases. After removal of 4 bases from V and 5 bases from J, the junction contained 7 bases not matched to a gene. Germline assignment: CDR1 SGDLS and CDR2 YYNGEE. The CDR3 consists of 16 residues. The CDR3 loop is CASSLGLAGGGETQYF. As DNA, the CDR3 is TGTGCCAGCAGCCTCGGACTAGCGGGGGGCGGGGAGACCCAGTACTTC. The full variable domain, rest sourced from reference TRBV9 and TRBJ2-5, is DSGVTQTPKHLITATGQRVTLRCSPRSGDLSVYWYQQSLDQGLQFLIQYYNGEERAKGNILERFSAQQFPDLHSELNLSSLELGDSALYFCASSLGLAGGGETQYFGPGTRLLVL.